Below, 27 T cell receptor beta chains from the same sample are listed, as sequenced in a study of CD8+ T cells in alopecia areata. After isolation, RNA underwent reverse transcription to generate cDNA as the sequencing template. The protocol was immunoSEQ multiplex PCR, while the TCRdb copy is restricted to in-frame clones and leaves out a portion. This table has approximately 280,000 clones, 58% appearing once. Treatment indicated: oral pan-JAK inhibitor, 5-10 mg twice daily. The input for sequencing was CD4+ T cells sorted from blood, taken at week 24, from a patient treated with tofacitinib. All receptors come from a human donor with alopecia areata.

The chain links TRBV11-2 to TRBJ2-1, with a possible D match to TRBD2 (5 bases). Germline V gene lookup returns CDR1 SGHAT and CDR2 FQNNGV. V lost 0 bases, J lost 12 bases, and 12 bases lay in between. The length of the CDR3 is 13 residues. The CDR3: CASSLDRGLGQFF. The CDR3 DNA is TGTGCCAGCAGCTTAGATCGGGGTCTTGGGCAGTTCTTC.

This clone has just a few counts. The chain carries TRBV7-3 and TRBJ1-1; D is possibly TRBD1 (5 bases). V lost 5 bases to trimming and J lost 5 bases, with 15 bases between them. CDR3 length: 14 residues. Germline CDR1 reads SGHTA; CDR2 reads FQGTGA. The CDR3 DNA follows: TGTGCCAGCAGCCTGTCGGCAGGGCGGACTGAAGCTTTCTTT. Amino acids: CASSLSAGRTEAFF.

This clone was picked up one time. CDR3 region: CASSQVTGRATEAFF. The CDR3 region has the DNA TGTGCCAGCAGCCAAGTTACGGGGAGAGCCACTGAAGCTTTCTTT. The chain uses TRBV14 and TRBJ1-1; D ambiguous. V lost 1 base to trimming and J lost 4 bases, with 13 bases between them. Germline loops: CDR1 SGHDN, CDR2 FVKESK. The CDR3 length is 15 residues. Variable domain in full (rest from reference TRBV14 and TRBJ1-1): EAGVTQFPSHSVIEKGQTVTLRCDPISGHDNLYWYRRVMGKEIKFLLHFVKESKQDESGMPNNRFLAERTGGTYSTLKVQPAELEDSGVYFCASSQVTGRATEAFFGQGTRLTVV.

This chain uses TRBV7-2 with TRBJ2-5; the D is unclear. The CDR3 is 12 amino acids. CDR1 and CDR2 (germline): SGHTA, FQGNSA. Trimming took 7 bases from V and 5 from J, leaving 11 bases between them. In nucleotides, the CDR3 is TGTGCCAGCACCTTCCTGGGGGAGACCCAGTACTTC. This sequence encodes CASTFLGETQYF.

V usage is TRBV27 and J usage is TRBJ1-6, with TRBD1 identical over 9 bases. The V gene's germline CDR1 is MNHEY and CDR2 SMNVEV (reference sequence). V trimming: 3 bases; J trimming: 9 bases; junction bases outside the gene matches: 6. This CDR3 has 15 amino acids. CDR3 protein: CASSLDRGDSSPLHF. DNA for the CDR3: TGTGCCAGCAGTTTGGACAGGGGAGATAGTTCACCCCTCCACTTT.

There are a few counts of this clone. V usage is TRBV4-1 and J usage is TRBJ2-6; D call uncertain. Per the germline V gene, CDR1 is MGHRA and CDR2 is YSYEKL. The CDR3 runs 17 residues. Trimming pared 3 bases from V and 4 bases from J, leaving 16 bases between. Here the CDR3 DNA reads TGCGCCAGCAGCCATGCCCCGTCCCTGGTGGGGGCCAACGTCCTGACTTTC. It translates to CASSHAPSLVGANVLTF.

The chain joins TRBV5-6 to TRBJ1-1; D not certain. The CDR3 loop spans 12 amino acids. Germline values: CDR1 SGHDT, CDR2 YYEEEE. V was clipped by 4 bases and J by 7 bases, with 11 bases between them. The CDR3: CASSAWTGEAFF. The CDR3 coding sequence is TGTGCCAGCAGCGCCTGGACCGGTGAAGCTTTCTTT.

The CDR3 loop reads CASSPNENTEAFF. Written as DNA, the CDR3 is TGTGCCAGCTCACCGAACGAGAACACTGAAGCTTTCTTT. The rearrangement uses TRBV18 and TRBJ1-1; D remains unclear. The CDR3 is made up of 13 amino acids. Germline V gene sequence: CDR1 KGHSH, CDR2 LQKENI. The ends were cut back, 3 bases at V and 1 base at J, with 6 bases in the middle.

The V and J genes are TRBV9 and TRBJ1-1; D gene unclear. This CDR3 has 13 amino acids. The germline V gene has CDR1 SGDLS and CDR2 YYNGEE. Trimming pared 2 bases from V and 1 base from J, leaving 6 bases between. The CDR3 nucleotides are TGTGCCAGCAGCGTTTGGGGGAACACTGAAGCTTTCTTT. It specifies CASSVWGNTEAFF.

V usage is TRBV5-4 and J usage is TRBJ2-7; D is possibly TRBD1 (5 bases). V was trimmed by 1 base and J by 2 bases, leaving 7 bases between them. From germline, CDR1 is SGHNT and CDR2 YYREEE (reference sequence). CDR3 length equals 13 residues. CDR3 residues: CASSLKTAYEQYF. In DNA form, the CDR3 reads TGTGCCAGCAGCTTGAAGACAGCCTACGAGCAGTACTTC.

The gene calls are TRBV30 and TRBJ1-2; TRBD1 aligns across 8 bases. J gave up 4 bases and V 3 bases, and 7 bases lay outside the gene matches. Germline CDR1 GTSNPN, CDR2 SVGIG (reference sequence). The CDR3 totals 14 residues. CDR3 loop: CAWSRTGLGYGYTF. In DNA form, the CDR3 reads TGTGCCTGGAGCCGGACAGGGCTTGGCTATGGCTACACCTTC.

This clone was detected once. The chain couples TRBV11-2 to TRBJ1-1; perhaps TRBD1 as D (5 bases). Germline V lookup: CDR1 SGHAT, CDR2 FQNNGV. V was trimmed by 1 base and J by 4 bases, leaving 10 bases between them. The CDR3 is 14 amino acids. The DNA of the CDR3 is TGTGCCAGCAGCTTAGCAGGGTCAGGCACTGAAGCTTTCTTT. It encodes CASSLAGSGTEAFF.

The table lists this clone with a few counts. The chain is built from TRBV7-9 and TRBJ2-3; D is unresolved. The CDR3 runs to 14 residues. CDR1 SEHNR and CDR2 FQNEAQ come from the germline V gene (reference sequence). Trimming removed 7 bases at V and 6 bases at J, with 17 bases between. DNA of the CDR3: TGTGCCAGCACCAACCCCCCCCAGGCGGATACGCAGTATTTT. Translation gives CASTNPPQADTQYF.

The chain carries TRBV25-1 and TRBJ2-3; maybe TRBD2 (6 bases). The V end was cut by 1 base, the J end by 6 bases, with 20 bases between. Per germline, CDR1 MGHDK and CDR2 SYGVNS. The length of the CDR3 is 17 residues. In nucleotides, the CDR3 is TGTGCCAGCAGTGAATGGCTTGTGGGTAATAGCGGCGATACGCAGTATTTT. Translation gives CASSEWLVGNSGDTQYF.

The chain carries TRBV30 and TRBJ1-1; D remains unclear. Germline CDR1 and CDR2: GTSNPN and SVGIG (reference sequence). V lost 0 bases and J 3 bases, leaving 11 bases between the germline ends. The CDR3 spans 14 residues. This CDR3 reads CAWSVRSFYTEAFF. The CDR3 DNA reads TGTGCCTGGAGTGTACGATCCTTCTACACTGAAGCTTTCTTT.

The CDR3 coding sequence is TGCGCCAGCAACCCGGGACAGGGTGGTCAAGAGACCCAGTACTTC. It codes for CASNPGQGGQETQYF. The genes are TRBV5-1 and TRBJ2-5; 9 bases are shared with TRBD1. Germline assignment: CDR1 SGHRS and CDR2 YFSETQ. With V trimmed by 6 bases and J by 2 bases, 8 bases remained unmatched. This CDR3 has 15 residues.

V is TRBV30 and J is TRBJ1-4; tentatively, D is TRBD1 (6 bases). Germline values: CDR1 GTSNPN, CDR2 SVGIG (reference sequence). The CDR3 length is 14 residues. V was cut by 1 base and J by 10 bases, with 16 bases left in between. The CDR3 region is CAWSARGRSGKLFF. The DNA of the CDR3 is TGTGCCTGGAGTGCCAGGGGACGAAGTGGAAAACTGTTTTTT.

The chain is built from TRBV18 and TRBJ2-3; 7 positions match TRBD1. The CDR3 runs to 16 residues. With 3 bases clipped from V and 1 base from J, the junction kept 7 bases outside the gene matches. Germline lookup yields CDR1 KGHSH and CDR2 LQKENI. CDR3 DNA sequence: TGTGCCAGCTCACCTTTCGGGACAGAACGCACAGATACGCAGTATTTT. Translation gives CASSPFGTERTDTQYF. Together with reference TRBV18 and TRBJ2-3, the CDR3 gives the full variable domain: NAGVMQNPRHLVRRRGQEARLRCSPMKGHSHVYWYRQLPEEGLKFMVYLQKENIIDESGMPKERFSAEFPKEGPSILRIQQVVRGDSAAYFCASSPFGTERTDTQYFGPGTRLTVL.

This chain links TRBV30 with TRBJ1-2; 9 nucleotides match TRBD1. The CDR3 has 12 residues. The V gene end was trimmed by 3 bases and the J gene end by 6 bases; junction bases not matched to a gene: 2. CDR1 and CDR2 from the germline V gene are GTSNPN and SVGIG (reference sequence). The CDR3 sequence: CAWRGDRDGYTF. DNA for the CDR3: TGTGCCTGGAGAGGGGACAGGGATGGCTACACCTTC.

This sequence joins TRBV5-1 and TRBJ2-2, with a tentative D call TRBD1 (6 bases). CDR1 is SGHRS and CDR2 is YFSETQ in the germline V gene. V was pared by 4 bases and J by 2 bases, with 18 bases between. This CDR3 region has 17 residues. CDR3 in DNA: TGCGCCAGCAGCGGGGATGGACAGCGAATTAACACCGGGGAGCTGTTTTTT. It is translated as CASSGDGQRINTGELFF.

This clone turned up a few times. V gene TRBV7-9 combines with J gene TRBJ2-5; D unresolved. V was pared by 1 base and J by 10 bases, with 13 bases between. Germline lookup yields CDR1 SEHNR and CDR2 FQNEAQ (reference sequence). The CDR3 covers 13 residues. The CDR3 is CASSLDEPTGQYF. The DNA of the CDR3 is TGTGCCAGCAGCTTAGATGAGCCAACGGGCCAGTACTTC.

This chain connects TRBV7-2 to TRBJ1-1; 7 nucleotides match TRBD1. This CDR3 spans 16 amino acids. J lost 8 bases, V lost 0 bases, and 12 bases had no gene match. Germline CDR1 SGHTA, CDR2 FQGNSA. In DNA, the CDR3 is TGTGCCAGCAGCTTAGCTTCGCAGGGGGGGCGAAACGAAGCTTTCTTT. Amino acids: CASSLASQGGRNEAFF.

The CDR3 DNA is TGTGCCAGCAGTTTAGGCAGCCCTGGGGGCAATCAGCCCCAGCATTTT. Translating it yields CASSLGSPGGNQPQHF. V gene TRBV28 combines with J gene TRBJ1-5, with unresolved D. The germline CDR1 and CDR2 sequences are MDHEN and SYDVKM. This CDR3 spans 16 amino acids. The germline V and J ends were trimmed by 2 bases and 2 bases, with 13 bases remaining between them.

This chain's CDR3 is CAWSHHAGNYGYTF. The CDR3 region has the DNA TGTGCCTGGAGTCACCACGCAGGCAACTATGGCTACACCTTC. The V gene is TRBV30, the J gene TRBJ1-2, with D unclear. Trimming took 2 bases from V and 2 from J, leaving 12 bases between them. The CDR3 is 14 amino acids. The germline gives CDR1 GTSNPN, CDR2 SVGIG (reference sequence).

Remarks on this clone: This CDR3 is also generated by other DNA sequences in the sample. The gene calls are TRBV20-1 and TRBJ2-3, with D possibly TRBD1 on 6 matching bases. CDR1 is DFQATT, CDR2 SNEGSKA, per germline (reference sequence). This CDR3 comprises 11 residues. Trimming stripped 6 bases from V and 5 bases from J, with 9 bases between. CDR3 amino acids: CSAIRGDTQYF. CDR3 in DNA: TGCAGTGCCATCAGGGGAGATACGCAGTATTTT.

This chain connects TRBV27 to TRBJ1-6; D remains ambiguous. Trimming stripped 4 bases from V and 3 bases from J, with 7 bases between. CDR3 length equals 14 residues. Germline V gives CDR1 MNHEY, CDR2 SMNVEV (reference sequence). CDR3 in DNA: TGTGCCAGCAGTTCCACCGACTATAATTCACCCCTCCACTTT. Protein sequence: CASSSTDYNSPLHF.

This chain connects TRBV5-1 to TRBJ2-3, with 11 bases matching TRBD2. With 4 bases clipped from V and 2 bases from J, the junction kept 9 bases outside the gene matches. The CDR3 sequence is 17 residues long. CDR1 is SGHRS, CDR2 YFSETQ, per germline. The CDR3 bases are TGCGCCAGCAGCCCCCTCGTGACTAGCGGGGTCACAGATACGCAGTATTTT. This codes for CASSPLVTSGVTDTQYF.